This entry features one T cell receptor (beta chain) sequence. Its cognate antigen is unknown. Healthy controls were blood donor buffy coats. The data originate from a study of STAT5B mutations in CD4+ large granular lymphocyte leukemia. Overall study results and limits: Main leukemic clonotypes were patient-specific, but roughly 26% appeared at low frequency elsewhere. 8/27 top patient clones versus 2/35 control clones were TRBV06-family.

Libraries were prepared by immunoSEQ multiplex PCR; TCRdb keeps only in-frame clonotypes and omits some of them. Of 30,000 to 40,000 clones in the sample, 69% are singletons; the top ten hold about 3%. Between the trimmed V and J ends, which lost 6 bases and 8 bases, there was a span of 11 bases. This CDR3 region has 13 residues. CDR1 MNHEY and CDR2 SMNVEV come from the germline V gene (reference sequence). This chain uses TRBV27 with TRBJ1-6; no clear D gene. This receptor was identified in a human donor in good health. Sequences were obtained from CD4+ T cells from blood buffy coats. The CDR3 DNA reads TGTGCCAGCAGGTGGCACGGGGATTCACCCCTCCACTTT. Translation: CASRWHGDSPLHF.